Sequencing of this TCR beta chain was carried out in a study of T-cell memory formation after mild COVID-19. TCRdb called the 5' RACE reads again in MiXCR, with one record for every CDR3 protein. Here the sample spans about 210,000 distinct CDR3 sequences, about 10% being singletons. The CDR3 is 14 residues long. Germline CDR1 SGHTA, CDR2 FQGNSA. The germline V and J ends were trimmed by 2 bases and 8 bases, with 14 bases remaining between them. This sequence originates from a man between 18 and 29 years old who had mild COVID-19 (a few samples of this study predate the infection). Cell type and time point are not known. The chain recombines TRBV7-2 with TRBJ2-3; D gene unclear. The sequencing sample was made of PBMCs or a T cell subset sorted from them (not recorded which). CDR3 DNA sequence: TGTGCCAGCAGCTTACCCCCCTCTTTTGCTACGCAGTATTTT. Its translation is CASSLPPSFATQYF.